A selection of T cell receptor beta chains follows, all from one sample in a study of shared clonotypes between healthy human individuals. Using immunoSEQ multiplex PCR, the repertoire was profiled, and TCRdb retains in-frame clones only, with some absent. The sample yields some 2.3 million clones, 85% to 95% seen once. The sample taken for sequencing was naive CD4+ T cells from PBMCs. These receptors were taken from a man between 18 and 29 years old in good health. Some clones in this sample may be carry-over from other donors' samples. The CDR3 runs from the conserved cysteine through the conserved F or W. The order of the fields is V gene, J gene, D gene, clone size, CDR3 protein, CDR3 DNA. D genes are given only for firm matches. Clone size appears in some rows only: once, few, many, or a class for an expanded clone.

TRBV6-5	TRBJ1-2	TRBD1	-	CASSPRGQEGYTF	TGTGCCAGCAGCCCCAGGGGGCAGGAGGGCTACACCTTC
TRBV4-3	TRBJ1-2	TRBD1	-	CASSRVTGRAEGYTF	TGCGCCAGCAGCCGAGTGACAGGGAGGGCTGAAGGCTACACCTTC
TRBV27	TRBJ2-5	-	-	CASRDGPQETQYF	TGTGCCTCCCGGGACGGTCCACAAGAGACCCAGTACTTC
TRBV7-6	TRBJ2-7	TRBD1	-	CASSLGDRVPYEQYF	TGTGCCAGCAGCTTAGGGGACAGGGTTCCCTACGAGCAGTACTTC
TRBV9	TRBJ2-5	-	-	CASSRSDQETQYF	TGTGCCAGCAGTCGCTCGGACCAAGAGACCCAGTACTTC
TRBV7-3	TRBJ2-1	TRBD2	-	CASSSRSLAGGLNEQFF	TGTGCCAGCAGCTCGAGGTCACTAGCGGGAGGTCTCAATGAGCAGTTCTTC
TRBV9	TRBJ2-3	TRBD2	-	CASSVEAGGDTQYF	TGTGCCAGCAGCGTAGAAGCGGGAGGAGATACGCAGTATTTT
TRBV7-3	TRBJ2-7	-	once	CASSTGAPTEQYF	TGTGCCAGCAGCACTGGGGCCCCCACCGAGCAGTACTTC
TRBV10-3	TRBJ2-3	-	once	CAIGGSWDTQYF	TGTGCCATCGGGGGGTCCTGGGATACGCAGTATTTT
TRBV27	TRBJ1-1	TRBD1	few	CASSRQGPLNAFF	TGTGCCAGCAGTCGACAGGGACCACTGAATGCTTTCTTT
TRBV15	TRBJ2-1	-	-	CATSRDLDQRWNEQFF	TGTGCCACCAGCAGAGATCTAGACCAGAGATGGAATGAGCAGTTCTTC
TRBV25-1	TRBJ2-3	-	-	CASSDYDYTTDTQYF	TGTGCCAGCAGTGATTACGACTACACCACAGATACGCAGTATTTT
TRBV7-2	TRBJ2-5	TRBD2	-	CASSLGTSGSVGETQYF	TGTGCCAGCAGCTTAGGGACTAGCGGGAGTGTCGGAGAGACCCAGTACTTC
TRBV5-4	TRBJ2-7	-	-	CASSSAGTQSYEQYF	TGTGCCAGCAGCTCGGCCGGGACACAATCCTACGAGCAGTACTTC
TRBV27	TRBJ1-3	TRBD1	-	CASSLRQGAYTIYF	TGTGCCAGCAGTCTCAGACAGGGGGCTTACACCATATATTTT
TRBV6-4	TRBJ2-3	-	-	CASSALAWGDTQYF	TGTGCCAGCAGTGCCCTAGCGTGGGGAGATACGCAGTATTTT
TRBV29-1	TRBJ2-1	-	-	CSVERGLTYNEQFF	TGCAGCGTTGAGAGGGGATTAACCTACAATGAGCAGTTCTTC
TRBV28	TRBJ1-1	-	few	CASTLLGVGSAFF	TGTGCCAGCACCCTCTTGGGGGTCGGCTCGGCTTTCTTT
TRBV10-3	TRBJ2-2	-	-	CAISESPNTGELFF	TGTGCCATCAGTGAGTCCCCGAACACCGGGGAGCTGTTTTTT
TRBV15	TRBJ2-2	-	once	CATSRDGWGAGELFF	TGTGCCACCAGCAGAGATGGCTGGGGCGCCGGGGAGCTGTTTTTT
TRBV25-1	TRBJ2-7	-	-	CASSGWTENYEQYF	TGTGCCAGCAGTGGGTGGACAGAGAACTACGAGCAGTACTTC
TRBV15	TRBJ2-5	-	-	CATRNKAGNQETQYF	TGTGCCACCAGAAATAAGGCCGGGAACCAAGAGACCCAGTACTTC
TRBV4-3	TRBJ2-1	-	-	CASSQDPAPEQFF	TGCGCCAGCAGCCAAGATCCGGCCCCCGAGCAGTTCTTC
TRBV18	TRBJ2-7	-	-	CASSRLQGGSYEQYF	TGTGCCAGCTCACGTCTACAGGGTGGTTCCTACGAGCAGTACTTC
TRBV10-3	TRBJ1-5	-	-	CAISGGSANQPQHF	TGTGCCATCAGTGGGGGGAGCGCGAATCAGCCCCAGCATTTT
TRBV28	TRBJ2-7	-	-	CASSSSSYEQYF	TGTGCCAGCAGTTCGAGCTCCTACGAGCAGTACTTC
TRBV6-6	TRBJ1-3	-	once	CASSYSSVFSGNTIYF	TGTGCCAGCAGTTACTCGTCAGTCTTCTCTGGAAACACCATATATTTT
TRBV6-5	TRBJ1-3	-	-	CASSYSKGNTIYF	TGTGCCAGCAGTTACTCGAAAGGAAACACCATATATTTT
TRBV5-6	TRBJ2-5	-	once	CASSSTTNQETQYF	TGTGCCAGCAGCTCTACGACCAACCAAGAGACCCAGTACTTC
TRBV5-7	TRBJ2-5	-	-	CASRIVGHIEETQYF	TGTGCCAGCAGAATAGTGGGACATATAGAAGAGACCCAGTACTTC
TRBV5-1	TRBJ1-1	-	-	CASSPGSPGNTEAFF	TGCGCCAGCAGCCCCGGCTCCCCAGGGAACACTGAAGCTTTCTTT
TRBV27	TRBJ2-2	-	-	CASTRSGTTGELFF	TGTGCCAGCACCCGTTCAGGGACCACCGGGGAGCTGTTTTTT
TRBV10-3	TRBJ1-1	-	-	CAIRDKNTEAFF	TGTGCCATTAGAGACAAGAACACTGAAGCTTTCTTT
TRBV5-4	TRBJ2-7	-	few	CASSLWRGAREWDF	TGTGCCAGCAGCTTGTGGCGGGGCGCGAGGGAGTGGGACTTC
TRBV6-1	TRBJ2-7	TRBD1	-	CASREQGTIGEQYF	TGTGCCAGCAGAGAACAGGGGACGATTGGCGAGCAGTACTTC
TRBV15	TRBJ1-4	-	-	CATSRPSGAREKLFF	TGTGCCACCAGCAGACCCTCCGGGGCGAGGGAAAAACTGTTTTTT
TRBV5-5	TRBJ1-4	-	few	CASSLERANEKLFF	TGTGCCAGCAGCTTGGAAAGGGCCAATGAAAAACTGTTTTTT
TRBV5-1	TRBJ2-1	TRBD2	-	CASSLAARLAVEQFF	TGCGCCAGCAGCTTGGCCGCGAGACTAGCCGTTGAGCAGTTCTTC
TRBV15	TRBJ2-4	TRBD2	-	CATSRAGGAKNIQYF	TGTGCCACCAGCAGAGCGGGGGGAGCCAAAAACATTCAGTACTTC
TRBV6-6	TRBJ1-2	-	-	CASSYYDGGSYGYTF	TGTGCCAGCAGTTACTACGATGGGGGAAGCTATGGCTACACCTTC
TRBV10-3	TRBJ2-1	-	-	CAISSRGNEQFF	TGTGCCATCAGTTCGAGGGGCAATGAGCAGTTCTTC
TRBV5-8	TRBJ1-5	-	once	CASSYLGQYLYSNQPQHF	TGTGCCAGCAGCTACCTGGGACAATACCTCTATAGCAATCAGCCCCAGCATTTT
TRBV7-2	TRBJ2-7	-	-	CASSSRLGPYEQYF	TGTGCCAGCAGCTCCCGACTAGGGCCCTACGAGCAGTACTTC
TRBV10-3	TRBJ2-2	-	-	CAISGRASTGELFF	TGTGCCATCAGTGGTAGAGCCAGCACCGGGGAGCTGTTTTTT
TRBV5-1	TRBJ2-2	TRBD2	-	CASSLDLFRGLAGEPITGELFF	TGCGCCAGCAGCTTGGATCTCTTTAGGGGACTAGCGGGAGAACCGATCACCGGGGAGCTGTTTTTT
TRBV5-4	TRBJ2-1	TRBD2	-	CASSLPTSGRGYNEQFF	TGTGCCAGCAGCTTACCGACTAGCGGGAGGGGTTACAATGAGCAGTTCTTC
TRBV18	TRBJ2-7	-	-	CASSPLETYEQYF	TGTGCCAGCTCGCCCCTGGAAACCTACGAGCAGTACTTC
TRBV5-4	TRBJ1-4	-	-	CASSFGGGATNEKLFF	TGTGCCAGCAGCTTTGGGGGGGGAGCAACTAATGAAAAACTGTTTTTT
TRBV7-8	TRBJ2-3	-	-	CASIRAVSTDTQYF	TGTGCCAGCATTCGGGCAGTTAGCACAGATACGCAGTATTTT
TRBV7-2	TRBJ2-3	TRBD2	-	CASSFSGIDTQYF	TGTGCCAGCAGCTTCAGCGGGATAGATACGCAGTATTTT
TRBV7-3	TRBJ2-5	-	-	CASSFGLGATQYF	TGTGCCAGCAGCTTCGGACTCGGGGCGACCCAGTACTTC
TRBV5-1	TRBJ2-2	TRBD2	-	CASRSPRTSGRNTGELFF	TGCGCCAGCAGGTCGCCGCGGACTAGCGGGAGGAACACCGGGGAGCTGTTTTTT
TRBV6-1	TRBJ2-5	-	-	CASSDKRKETQYF	TGTGCCAGCAGTGATAAACGGAAAGAGACCCAGTACTTC
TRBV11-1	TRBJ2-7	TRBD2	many	CASRRTGLEADEQYF	TGTGCCAGCAGACGGACCGGACTAGAGGCCGACGAGCAGTACTTC